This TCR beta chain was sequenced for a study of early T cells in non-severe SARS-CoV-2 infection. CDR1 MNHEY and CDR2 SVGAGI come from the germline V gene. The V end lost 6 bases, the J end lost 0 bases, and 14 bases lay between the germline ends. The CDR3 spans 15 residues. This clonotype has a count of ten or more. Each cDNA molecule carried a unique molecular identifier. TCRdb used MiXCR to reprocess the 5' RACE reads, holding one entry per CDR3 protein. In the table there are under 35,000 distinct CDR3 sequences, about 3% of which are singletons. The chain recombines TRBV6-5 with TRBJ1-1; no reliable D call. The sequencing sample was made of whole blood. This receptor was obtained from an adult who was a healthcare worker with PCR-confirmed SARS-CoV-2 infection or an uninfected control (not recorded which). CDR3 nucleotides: TGTGCCAGCAGCCGGGAATCCAACATGAACACTGAAGCTTTCTTT. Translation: CASSRESNMNTEAFF.